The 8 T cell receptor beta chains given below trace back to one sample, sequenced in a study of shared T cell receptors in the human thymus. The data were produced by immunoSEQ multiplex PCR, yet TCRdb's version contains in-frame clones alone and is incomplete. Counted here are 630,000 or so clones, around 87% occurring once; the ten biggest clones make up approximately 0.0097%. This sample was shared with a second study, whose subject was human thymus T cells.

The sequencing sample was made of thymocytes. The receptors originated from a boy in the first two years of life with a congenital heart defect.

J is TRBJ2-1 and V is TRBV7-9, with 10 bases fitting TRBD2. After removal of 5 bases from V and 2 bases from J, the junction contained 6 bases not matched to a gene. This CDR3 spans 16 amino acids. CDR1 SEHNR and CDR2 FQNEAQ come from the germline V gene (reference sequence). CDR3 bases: TGTGCCAGCAGCCGACTAGCGGGTTTGACCTACAATGAGCAGTTCTTC. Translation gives CASSRLAGLTYNEQFF.

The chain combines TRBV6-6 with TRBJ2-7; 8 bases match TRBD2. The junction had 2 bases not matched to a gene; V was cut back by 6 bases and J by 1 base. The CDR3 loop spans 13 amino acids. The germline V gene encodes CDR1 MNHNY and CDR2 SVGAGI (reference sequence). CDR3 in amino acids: CASRTGGSYEQYF. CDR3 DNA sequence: TGTGCCAGCAGAACGGGGGGGTCCTACGAGCAGTACTTC.

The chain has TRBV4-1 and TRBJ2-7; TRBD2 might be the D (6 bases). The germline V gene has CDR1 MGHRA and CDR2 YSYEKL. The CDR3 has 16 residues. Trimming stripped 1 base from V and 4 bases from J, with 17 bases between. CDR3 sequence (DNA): TGCGCCAGCAGCCAAGCGGGAGACAAAAGTGGTTACGAGCAGTACTTC. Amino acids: CASSQAGDKSGYEQYF.

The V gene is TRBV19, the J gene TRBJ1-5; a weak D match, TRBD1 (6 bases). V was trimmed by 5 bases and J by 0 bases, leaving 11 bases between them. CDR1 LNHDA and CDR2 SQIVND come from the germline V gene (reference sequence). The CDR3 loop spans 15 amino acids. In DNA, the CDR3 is TGTGCCAGTAGTGTCACAGGGTATAGCAATCAGCCCCAGCATTTT. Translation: CASSVTGYSNQPQHF.

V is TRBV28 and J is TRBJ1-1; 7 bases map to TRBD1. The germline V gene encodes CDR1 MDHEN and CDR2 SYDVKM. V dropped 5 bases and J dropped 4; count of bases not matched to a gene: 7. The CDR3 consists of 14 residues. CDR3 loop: CASSPIQGITEAFF. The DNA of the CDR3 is TGTGCCAGCAGTCCAATACAGGGGATCACTGAAGCTTTCTTT.

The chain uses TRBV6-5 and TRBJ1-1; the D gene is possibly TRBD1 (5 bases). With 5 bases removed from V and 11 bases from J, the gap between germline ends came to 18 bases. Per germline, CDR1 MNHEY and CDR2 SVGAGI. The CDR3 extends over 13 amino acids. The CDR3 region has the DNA TGTGCCAGCAGTGAGGAGGGGAGAGGGAAGGCTTTCTTT. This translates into CASSEEGRGKAFF.

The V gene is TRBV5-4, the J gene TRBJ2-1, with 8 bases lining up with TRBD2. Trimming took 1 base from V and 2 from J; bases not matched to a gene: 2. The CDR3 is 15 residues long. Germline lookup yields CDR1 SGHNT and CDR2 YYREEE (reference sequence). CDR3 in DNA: TGTGCCAGCAGCTTGCCCGGGAGGGCCTACAATGAGCAGTTCTTC. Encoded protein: CASSLPGRAYNEQFF. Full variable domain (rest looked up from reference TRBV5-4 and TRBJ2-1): ETGVTQSPTHLIKTRGQQVTLRCSSQSGHNTVSWYQQALGQGPQFIFQYYREEENGRGNFPPRFSGLQFPNYSSELNVNALELDDSALYLCASSLPGRAYNEQFFGPGTRLTVL.

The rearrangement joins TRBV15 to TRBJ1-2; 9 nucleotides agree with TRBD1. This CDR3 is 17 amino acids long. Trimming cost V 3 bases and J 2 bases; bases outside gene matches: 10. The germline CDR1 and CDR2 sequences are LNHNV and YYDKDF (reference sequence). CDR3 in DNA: TGTGCCACCAGCAGGAGGGACAGGGATCCGCTGAACTATGGCTACACCTTC. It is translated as CATSRRDRDPLNYGYTF.